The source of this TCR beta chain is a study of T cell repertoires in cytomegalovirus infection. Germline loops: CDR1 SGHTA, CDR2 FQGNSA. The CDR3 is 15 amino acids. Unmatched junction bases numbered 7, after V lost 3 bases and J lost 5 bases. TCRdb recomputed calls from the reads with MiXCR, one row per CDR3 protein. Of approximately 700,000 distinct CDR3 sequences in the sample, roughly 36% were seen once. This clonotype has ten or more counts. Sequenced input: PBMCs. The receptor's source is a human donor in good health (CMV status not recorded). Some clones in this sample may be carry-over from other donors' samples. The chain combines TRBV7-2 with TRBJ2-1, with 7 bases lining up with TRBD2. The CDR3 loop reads CASSFSGTTNNEQFF. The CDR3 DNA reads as TGTGCCAGCAGCTTCTCCGGGACTACCAACAATGAGCAGTTCTTC.